This T cell receptor (beta chain) was recorded in a study of cytomegalovirus exposure and HLA in healthy donors. Overall study: A prior study identified approximately 120 million unique TCR beta sequences from roughly 170 million T cells. There were 350 to 400 genotyped donors. Of these, 81% fell in the genetic ancestry cluster associated with self-reported Caucasian donors.

60 Vbeta and 13 Jbeta primers were used in PCR. The method was immunoSEQ multiplex PCR; TCRdb's version includes in-frame clones alone and lacks a portion of them. The data contain about 160,000 clones, approximately 81% of them singletons. The CDR3 length is 13 residues. Germline V gives CDR1 MNHEY, CDR2 SMNVEV (reference sequence). Trimming shortened V by 7 bases and J by 2 bases, and 10 bases separated the two germline ends. Source material: PBMCs. The source of this sequence is a boy between 2 and 10 years old in good health and CMV-seronegative. The chain couples TRBV27 to TRBJ2-3; D is unclear. The CDR3 sequence is CASIGSFTDTQYF. The CDR3 DNA reads TGTGCCAGCATCGGTTCCTTCACAGATACGCAGTATTTT.